This entry lists 29 T cell receptor beta chains sequenced from one sample in a study of regulatory T cells in long-lasting Graves disease. Building of the TCR beta libraries involved iRepertoire HTBI primers and Arm-PCR of CDR3 regions. MiXCR was run by TCRdb on the multiplex PCR reads, yielding one entry per CDR3 protein. The sample holds 500,000 or so distinct CDR3 sequences, 16% seen once. Time point described: newly diagnosed GD, antithyroid drugs for less than 3 months. RNA isolated from PBMCs was used to make the TCR library. The sample was also reused in another study, on T cells in Graves' hyperthyroidism and ophthalmopathy.

Sequencing was performed on peripheral blood mononuclear cells (PBMCs), taken at new diagnosis, from a patient treated with antithyroid drugs. The receptors were sampled from a man aged 35 to 55 with Graves disease.

This clonotype was seen repeatedly, ten times or more. The chain recombines TRBV4-1 with TRBJ2-7; D is undetermined. The germline V and J ends were trimmed by 0 bases and 5 bases, with 11 bases remaining between them. From germline, CDR1 is MGHRA and CDR2 YSYEKL. The CDR3 loop spans 14 amino acids. The CDR3 spells CASSQDRPFHEQYF. For the CDR3, the DNA is TGCGCCAGCAGCCAAGATCGGCCGTTCCACGAGCAGTACTTC.

As regards this clonotype: This may be a read error: a much more frequent sequence differs by one nucleotide. The chain uses TRBV5-1 and TRBJ1-1; no definite D call. This CDR3 contains 13 residues. CDR1 and CDR2 from the germline V gene are SGHRS and YFSETQ. The CDR3 DNA is TGCGCCAGCAGCCCCGGACGGCTCACTGAAGTTTTCTTT. Translated, it gives CASSPGRLTEVFF.

Worth noting for this clonotype: With a much larger clone just one base away, this may be a read error. The genes are TRBV28 and TRBJ1-1; 8 nucleotides agree with TRBD1. The CDR3 contains 15 residues. Germline assignment: CDR1 MDHEN and CDR2 SYDVKM. DNA of the CDR3: TGTGCCAGCAGCCTCAGGGGGCCCCTTGGGACTGGAGCTTTCTTT. Protein product: CASSLRGPLGTGAFF.

J is TRBJ1-6 and V is TRBV28; 10 nucleotides align to TRBD1. The trim removed 3 bases at V and 7 bases at J, leaving 3 bases unmatched. The CDR3 covers 15 residues. Per germline, CDR1 MDHEN and CDR2 SYDVKM. The CDR3 sequence is CASSLWDRGNSPLHF. CDR3 DNA sequence: TGTGCCAGCAGTTTGTGGGACAGGGGAAATTCACCCCTCCACTTT. Drawing the rest from reference TRBV28 and TRBJ1-6, the complete variable domain is DVKVTQSSRYLVKRTGEKVFLECVQDMDHENMFWYRQDPGLGLRLIYFSYDVKMKEKGDIPEGYSVSREKKERFSLILESASTNQTSMYLCASSLWDRGNSPLHFGNGTRLTVT.

Regarding this clonotype: Just one base apart from a much larger clone, this may be a read error. The chain combines TRBV28 with TRBJ1-1, with TRBD1 matching over 7 bases. CDR1 and CDR2 from the germline V gene are MDHEN and SYDVKM. V dropped 4 bases and J dropped 11; count of bases not matched to a gene: 16. The CDR3 contains 15 residues. The CDR3 spells CASSSRRRTGAVAFF. CDR3 bases: TGTGCCAGCAGTTCCCGCCGTCGAACAGGGGCTGTTGCTTTCTTT. The whole variable domain, remainder taken from reference TRBV28 and TRBJ1-1, is DVKVTQSSRYLVKRTGEKVFLECVQDMDHENMFWYRQDPGLGLRLIYFSYDVKMKEKGDIPEGYSVSREKKERFSLILESASTNQTSMYLCASSSRRRTGAVAFFGQGTRLTVV.

V and J are TRBV7-3 and TRBJ2-3, with D perhaps matching TRBD1 (6 bases). Trimming removed 5 bases from V and 3 bases from J, with 15 bases in between. CDR1 and CDR2 (germline): SGHTA, FQGTGA. The CDR3 length is 15 residues. The CDR3 DNA sequence: TGTGCCAGCAGCCAAAAGAGGGGGATAACAGATACGCAGTATTTT. Amino acids: CASSQKRGITDTQYF.

This clonotype was counted only a few times. V usage is TRBV10-1 and J usage is TRBJ2-7; D tentatively reads TRBD1 or TRBD2 (5 bases each). CDR1 is WNHNN and CDR2 is SYGVQD in the germline V gene (reference sequence). This CDR3 has 15 residues. Trimming left V 6 bases short and J 3 bases short, with 18 bases between. The CDR3 protein is CASSEKMGPFYEQYF. The DNA of the CDR3 is TGCGCCAGCAGCGAGAAGATGGGACCCTTCTACGAGCAGTACTTC.

This clonotype was detected a few times. The chain's CDR3 is CATSDFWAADTQYF. The CDR3 bases are TGTGCCACCAGTGATTTTTGGGCAGCAGATACGCAGTATTTT. This sequence joins TRBV24-1 and TRBJ2-3; unclear D gene. The CDR3 is made up of 14 amino acids. CDR1 is KGHDR, CDR2 SFDVKD, per germline. The V gene lost 1 base and the J gene lost 4 bases, with 8 bases spanning the gap.

This clonotype was observed at least ten times. This sequence joins TRBV28 and TRBJ2-2, with 7 bases matching TRBD1. Trimming cost V 2 bases and J 1 base; bases outside gene matches: 10. CDR1 and CDR2 (germline): MDHEN, SYDVKM. This CDR3 has 18 amino acids. CDR3 DNA sequence: TGTGCCAGCAGTTTAGGTGCGTGGGGGACAGAGAACACCGGGGAGCTGTTTTTT. It specifies CASSLGAWGTENTGELFF. The variable domain in full, completed from reference TRBV28 and TRBJ2-2, reads DVKVTQSSRYLVKRTGEKVFLECVQDMDHENMFWYRQDPGLGLRLIYFSYDVKMKEKGDIPEGYSVSREKKERFSLILESASTNQTSMYLCASSLGAWGTENTGELFFGEGSRLTVL.

The rearrangement joins TRBV5-1 to TRBJ1-2; D may be TRBD1 (6 bases). CDR3 length: 16 amino acids. The germline CDR1 and CDR2 sequences are SGHRS and YFSETQ. Trimming shortened V by 3 bases and J by 4 bases, and 19 bases separated the two germline ends. The CDR3 spells CASSSAGGGSAYGYTF. The DNA for the CDR3 is TGCGCCAGCAGCTCGGCGGGAGGGGGGTCGGCCTATGGCTACACCTTC.

There are many counts of this clonotype. A junction boundary mismatches the germline segment, possibly from a read error. The chain couples TRBV5-1 to TRBJ2-3, with 7 bases aligning to TRBD1. The CDR3 contains 14 residues. Germline V lookup: CDR1 SGHRS, CDR2 YFSETQ. The CDR3 sequence is CASSLTGRTDTQYF. In DNA form, the CDR3 reads TGTGCCAGCAGCTTGACAGGGCGCACAGATACGCAGTATTTT.

This clonotype was detected many times. J is TRBJ2-2 and V is TRBV28, with 7 bases aligning to TRBD1. The CDR3 is made up of 14 amino acids. The germline V gene encodes CDR1 MDHEN and CDR2 SYDVKM. The V and J ends lost 4 bases and 7 bases, in that order; junction bases with no gene match: 6. The CDR3 DNA reads as TGTGCCAGCAGTTCGCAGGGGGTTAACGGGGAGCTGTTTTTT. Its translation is CASSSQGVNGELFF.

This clonotype turned up a few times. The V call is TRBV29-1, the J call TRBJ2-1, with D hard to call. The V gene lost 2 bases and the J gene lost 2 bases, with 10 bases spanning the gap. This CDR3 contains 14 residues. From germline, CDR1 is SQVTM and CDR2 ANQGSEA. CDR3 nucleotide sequence: TGCAGCGTTGAAAACACTCTTACCTACAATGAGCAGTTCTTC. It encodes CSVENTLTYNEQFF.

CDR3 coding DNA: TGTGCCAGCAGTACGCCGGGACTACGCTACGAGCAGTACTTC. It is translated as CASSTPGLRYEQYF. The chain is built from TRBV6-1 and TRBJ2-7; 7 bases map to TRBD2. The CDR3 contains 14 residues. Germline-derived CDR1 and CDR2 are MNHNS and SASEGT. Trimming took 5 bases from V and 3 from J; bases not matched to a gene: 7.

The V call is TRBV6-1, the J call TRBJ2-7; the match to TRBD1 covers 7 bases. Trimming at V came to 2 bases and at J to 2 bases, leaving 12 bases not matched to a gene. The CDR3 is made up of 17 amino acids. Looked up from germline, CDR1 is MNHNS and CDR2 is SASEGT. The CDR3 nucleotides are TGTGCCAGCAGTGAATACCTCTCAGGGGGACCACCCTACGAGCAGTACTTC. Translating gives CASSEYLSGGPPYEQYF.

This clonotype was detected many times. The V gene is TRBV2, the J gene TRBJ2-3; 10 nucleotides match TRBD2. After removal of 3 bases from V and 3 bases from J, the junction contained 6 bases not matched to a gene. Germline V gene data show CDR1 as SNHLY and CDR2 as FYNNEI. The CDR3 loop spans 16 amino acids. The CDR3 is CASSDLLAGVTDTQYF. CDR3 DNA: TGTGCCAGCAGTGATTTGCTAGCGGGAGTAACAGATACGCAGTATTTT.

The CDR3 sequence is CSAWTTYTGELFF. In DNA form, the CDR3 reads TGCAGTGCTTGGACTACCTACACCGGGGAGCTGTTTTTT. V usage is TRBV20-1 and J usage is TRBJ2-2, with D perhaps matching TRBD2 (6 bases). Germline lookup yields CDR1 DFQATT and CDR2 SNEGSKA (reference sequence). The CDR3 runs 13 residues. V lost 5 bases and J 3 bases, leaving 10 bases between the germline ends.

The sample holds one count of this clonotype. This chain uses TRBV28 with TRBJ1-6, with a weak D call TRBD1 (5 bases). CDR1 is MDHEN and CDR2 is SYDVKM in the germline V gene. CDR3 size: 13 residues. Trimming removed 4 bases at V and 15 bases at J, with 16 bases between. CDR3 in amino acids: CASSSHGASGLHF. The CDR3 nucleotides are TGTGCCAGCAGTTCCCATGGGGCTAGTGGCCTCCACTTT.

This clonotype was recorded a few times. The chain joins TRBV6-1 to TRBJ2-7, with TRBD2 matching over 7 bases. The length of the CDR3 is 13 residues. Unmatched junction bases numbered 2, after V lost 0 bases and J lost 6 bases. Germline CDR1 is MNHNS and CDR2 is SASEGT. CDR3: CASSEAWGGEQYF. The DNA of the CDR3 is TGTGCCAGCAGTGAAGCTTGGGGGGGCGAGCAGTACTTC.

This clonotype has just a few counts. The rearrangement joins TRBV5-1 to TRBJ2-2, with D maybe TRBD2 (6 bases). Trimming shortened V by 4 bases and J by 3 bases, and 13 bases separated the two germline ends. Germline V gene data show CDR1 as SGHRS and CDR2 as YFSETQ. CDR3 length: 15 amino acids. The CDR3 spells CASSTGLLDTGELFF. For the CDR3, the DNA is TGCGCCAGCAGCACTGGACTACTTGACACCGGGGAGCTGTTTTTT.

In its sample, this clonotype was seen a few times. J is TRBJ1-1 and V is TRBV11-2; possible D gene TRBD1, 5 bases. CDR3 length equals 14 residues. Germline loops: CDR1 SGHAT, CDR2 FQNNGV. V gave up 3 bases and J gave up 4 bases, with 12 bases separating them. In nucleotides, the CDR3 is TGTGCCAGCAGCTTTAAAAACGGGGCCACTGAAGCTTTCTTT. This encodes CASSFKNGATEAFF.

This clonotype was detected many times. J is TRBJ1-4 and V is TRBV30, with a tentative D call TRBD1 (5 bases). The CDR3 spans 14 residues. Trimming left V 0 bases short and J 5 bases short, with 10 bases between. Germline CDR1 GTSNPN, CDR2 SVGIG (reference sequence). CDR3 sequence reads: CAWSVGTSNEKLFF. The CDR3, as DNA: TGTGCCTGGAGTGTGGGGACCTCAAATGAAAAACTGTTTTTT. The whole variable domain, filled in from reference TRBV30 and TRBJ1-4, reads SQTIHQWPATLVQPVGSPLSLECTVEGTSNPNLYWYRQAAGRGLQLLFYSVGIGQISSEVPQNLSASRPQDRQFILSSKKLLLSDSGFYLCAWSVGTSNEKLFFGSGTQLSVL.

This clonotype was counted only a few times. The rearrangement links TRBV7-9 to TRBJ1-5, with 8 nucleotides matching TRBD1. The germline V gene has CDR1 SEHNR and CDR2 FQNEAQ (reference sequence). This CDR3 region has 15 residues. V was pared by 5 bases and J by 3 bases, with 6 bases of the junction left unmatched. CDR3 in DNA: TGTGCCAGCAGCGACAGGGGCGATACCAATCAGCCCCAGCATTTT. The encoded protein is CASSDRGDTNQPQHF.

The chain is built from TRBV19 and TRBJ2-7; 8 nucleotides line up with TRBD1. The CDR3 is 14 amino acids. Germline trimming cut 5 bases from V and 5 bases from J; bases unmatched to any gene: 8. Germline loops: CDR1 LNHDA, CDR2 SQIVND (reference sequence). CDR3 sequence: CASSVARGRDEQYF. As DNA, the CDR3 is TGTGCCAGTAGTGTGGCCAGGGGGCGCGACGAGCAGTACTTC.

In this sample, this clonotype turned up many times. This sequence joins TRBV7-9 and TRBJ2-3; D is ambiguous. There are 14 residues in the CDR3. Germline loops: CDR1 SEHNR, CDR2 FQNEAQ (reference sequence). Trimming took 1 base from V and 5 from J, leaving 10 bases between them. CDR3 DNA sequence: TGTGCCAGCAGCTTAGGTGGCAGACTAGATACGCAGTATTTT. It codes for CASSLGGRLDTQYF.

This clonotype was counted between two and nine times. The chain carries TRBV9 and TRBJ2-4; weak D call: TRBD2 (5 bases). The germline CDR1 and CDR2 sequences are SGDLS and YYNGEE. This CDR3 has 15 residues. The V gene lost 0 bases and the J gene lost 7 bases, with 14 bases spanning the gap. The CDR3 region is CASSVANQPGNIQYF. The CDR3, as DNA: TGTGCCAGCAGCGTAGCGAACCAACCGGGGAACATTCAGTACTTC.

The table lists this clonotype with many counts. The chain recombines TRBV5-1 with TRBJ1-2; D not certain. CDR1 SGHRS and CDR2 YFSETQ come from the germline V gene. The CDR3 extends over 14 amino acids. V was shortened by 0 bases and J by 2 bases, with 8 bases between the two germline ends. The CDR3 bases are TGCGCCAGCAGCTTGGGCGGGAAGAACTATGGCTACACCTTC. Encoded protein: CASSLGGKNYGYTF.

This clonotype came up many times. V usage is TRBV18 and J usage is TRBJ1-1, with TRBD1 as a possible D gene (6 bases). The V gene's germline CDR1 is KGHSH and CDR2 LQKENI. The CDR3 is 17 amino acids. V was shortened by 2 bases and J by 2 bases, with 18 bases between the two germline ends. Here the CDR3 DNA reads TGTGCCAGCTCACCAAGGACGGGGGGCCCCGGCAACACTGAAGCTTTCTTT. Amino acids: CASSPRTGGPGNTEAFF.

V usage is TRBV12-3 or TRBV12-4 and J usage is TRBJ2-1; D gene ambiguous. There are 13 residues in the CDR3. Trimming removed 8 bases from V and 4 bases from J, with 12 bases in between. This chain's CDR3 is CASGRSTYNEQFF. DNA of the CDR3: TGTGCCAGCGGACGATCAACTTACAATGAGCAGTTCTTC.